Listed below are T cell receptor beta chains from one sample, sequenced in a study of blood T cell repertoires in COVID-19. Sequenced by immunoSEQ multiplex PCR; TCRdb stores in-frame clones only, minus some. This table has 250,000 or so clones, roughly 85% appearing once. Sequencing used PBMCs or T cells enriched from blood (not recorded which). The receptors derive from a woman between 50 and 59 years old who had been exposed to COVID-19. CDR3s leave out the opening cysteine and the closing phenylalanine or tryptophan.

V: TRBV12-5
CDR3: ASGDGHPSSGANVLT

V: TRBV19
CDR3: ASSIPLRSSGGSTDTQY

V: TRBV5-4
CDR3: ASSLVEGRYT

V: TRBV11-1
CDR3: ASSVQDHYGYT

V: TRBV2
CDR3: ASSLDNSVNYGYT

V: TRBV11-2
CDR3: ASSITGQAEAF

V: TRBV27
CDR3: ATGPGWGETQY

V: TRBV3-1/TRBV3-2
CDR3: ASSPALGQGKIEAF

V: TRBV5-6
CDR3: ASSSYETGSGNTIY

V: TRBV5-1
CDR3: ASTPSGSADGGRRDTQY

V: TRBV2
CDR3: ASSASPYNEQF

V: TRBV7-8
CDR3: ASSLTGGMVNNEQF

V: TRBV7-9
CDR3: ASSSGTGFYEQY

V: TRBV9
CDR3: ASSVGGGQFTQY

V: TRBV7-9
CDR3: ASSLGPKRGHKEQF

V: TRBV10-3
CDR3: AISESTGENTEAF

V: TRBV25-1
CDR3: ASSEMGGGYEQY

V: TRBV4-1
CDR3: ASSQGGRGANVLT

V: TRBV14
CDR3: ASSPASTPSSYGYT

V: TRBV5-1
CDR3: ASSSQGPGNTIY

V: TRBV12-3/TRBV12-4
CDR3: ASSMRDSPLH

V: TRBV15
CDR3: ATSRGGGEKLF

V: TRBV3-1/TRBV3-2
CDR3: ASSDRGNTEAF

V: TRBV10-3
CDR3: AISPTSGSQETQY

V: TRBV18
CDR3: ASSPEAVGTEAF

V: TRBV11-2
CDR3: ASSLVGDNLYEQY

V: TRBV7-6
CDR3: ASSLTGGYGYT

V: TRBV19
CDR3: ASSIAGKNQPQH

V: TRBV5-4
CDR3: ASSWTDGTEAF

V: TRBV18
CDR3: ASSPGTGIYTEAF

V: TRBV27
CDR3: ASRDRGLSNYGYT

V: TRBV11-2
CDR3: ASSPRTPGTSKITDTQY

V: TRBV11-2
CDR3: ASSIGGAYEQY

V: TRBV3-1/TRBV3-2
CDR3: ASSQEPFASGSFMAKNIQY

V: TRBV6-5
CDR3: ASRIELGPMAF

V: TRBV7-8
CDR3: ASARGSTDTQY

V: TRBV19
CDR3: ASSTQNRAEQY

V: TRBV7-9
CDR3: ASSPNYEQY

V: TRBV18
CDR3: ASSPGRTSGNTIY

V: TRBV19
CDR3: ASSRQGNSALGQPQH

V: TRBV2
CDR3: ASSPRWGGKLF

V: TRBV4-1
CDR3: ASSQETTPPTDEQF

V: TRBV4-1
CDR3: ASSQAGTGIYEQY

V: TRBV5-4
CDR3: ASSAGVNRANSPLH

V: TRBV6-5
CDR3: ASSYFGTAYGYT

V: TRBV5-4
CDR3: ASSLKGVPNTEAF

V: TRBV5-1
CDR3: ASSPLVDTEAF

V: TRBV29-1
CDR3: SAGGRDGYNEQF

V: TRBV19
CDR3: ASSTRDMDEKLF

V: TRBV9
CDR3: ASSVSSGTLTSTDTQY

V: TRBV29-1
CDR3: SVPRPGTSDGYT

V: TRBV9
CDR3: ASSVGTSGGFPYNEQF

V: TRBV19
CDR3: ASISRGHTEAF